This paragraph reports one T cell receptor (beta chain). At least ten counts were recorded for this clonotype. Its antigen is not yet known. Base quality data are lacking; no much larger clone is found one base away. Receptor libraries were prepared by multiplex PCR. TCRdb records Illumina HiSeq 4000 as the sequencer. To build TCR beta libraries, CDR3 regions were amplified by Arm-PCR using iRepertoire HTBI primers. Gel purification was performed on PCR products prior to sequencing. As for the original processing: Across samples, about 64 TRBV and 15 or so TRBJ segments were identified and used for gene usage analysis of CDR3 amino acid clonotypes. Filtered high-quality paired reads were merged into contigs using COPE and FqMerger. BLAST was used to align contigs to IMGT TRBV, TRBD and TRBJ reference genes, and CDR3 was defined according to IMGT. Clonotypes above 0.1% frequency were classified as highly expanded clones. Shannon entropy was used to measure repertoire diversity, and the Gini coefficient was used to measure V-J evenness. Clonotypes shared by more than one individual were considered public. In-frame beta chains were kept once TCRdb had trimmed the public reads at Q25 with fastp and called clones with MiXCR. Each record represents a unique CDR3 protein, reported with the most common genes and DNA among its rows. The V and J calls, along with clone size, are taken from TCRdb and not from the paper's own processing. The sample profile shows hundreds of thousands of distinct CDR3 sequences; 15% to 20% of them were found once. Roughly 25% of the sample belongs to the ten largest clones.

Explained via the paper, the time point label denotes: newly diagnosed GD, antithyroid drugs for less than 3 months. For both TCR sequencing and RNA sequencing, RNA was extracted from PBMCs using TRIzol. Graves' disease was diagnosed according to American Thyroid Association guidelines. Patients for the study were recruited at an endocrinology department in Xi'an, China. Each patient gave about 9.1 milliliters of peripheral blood, collected in an EDTA anticoagulant tube. Ficoll Paque Plus density gradient separation was used to isolate PBMCs, and no additional T cell sorting was done. RNA quality was checked with an Agilent 2100 Bioanalyzer and agarose gel, and concentration with a NanoDrop 2000. The data were obtained in a study of regulatory T cells in long-lasting Graves disease (dated by TCRdb to 2020 to 2023). A note on the overall study: Newly diagnosed Graves' disease patients had taken antithyroid drugs for less than 3 months. Patients with persistent Graves' disease were compared with patients with newly diagnosed Graves' disease using TCR sequencing and RNA sequencing of peripheral blood. The study was registered as a clinical trial and conducted in China. A total of roughly 35 samples underwent TCR sequencing: roughly 13 from persistent and roughly 20 from newly diagnosed Graves' disease patients. On the study overall, not on this receptor specifically: The authors noted that the small sample size was a limitation that may lower accuracy. Persistent patients shared more public clonotypes among themselves (around 2,500) than newly diagnosed patients did (about 900). The study examined only peripheral blood because the primary lesion, thyroid tissue, could not be accessed. Only the TCR beta chain was sequenced and analyzed. Compared with newly diagnosed patients, persistent Graves' disease patients had lower TCR Shannon entropy and fewer highly expanded clones, which suggests clonal expansion.

These data were also filed under a second study, of T cells in Graves' hyperthyroidism and ophthalmopathy. Drawing on the second study: Graves' hyperthyroidism was defined as stable when no progression to ophthalmopathy occurred over 18 months of follow-up. Hyperthyroidism patients were newly diagnosed, with disease duration under 2 months, and aged 18 to 65 years. Exclusion was applied to patients with uncontrolled infections, other autoimmune diseases, pregnancy or lactation. Diagnoses were based on clinical symptoms, serum thyroxine and TRAb, thyroid ultrasound and orbital computed tomography. For the first round of RT-PCR on the TCR CDR3, the HTBI primer set was used together with the Qiagen OneStep RT-PCR kit. Blood samples also contained most of the expanded thyroid clonotypes (frequency above 0.001), which suggests that blood repertoires may reflect thyroid immune responses. In cross-validation, a model built on a 13 V-J signature told ophthalmopathy apart from stable hyperthyroidism with about 90% sensitivity and 81% to 82% specificity, and in testing the same model reached 80%/75%. In validation, the model predicted progression to ophthalmopathy a median of roughly six months before onset, with over 55% sensitivity and about 72% specificity. To identify TCR V-J signatures that set the groups apart, the researchers used a discovery cohort of 90 to 100 patients, made up of approximately 43 with Graves' ophthalmopathy and approximately 57 with stable Graves' hyperthyroidism. Whether ophthalmopathy could be predicted prospectively was tested in an independent validation cohort made up of under 20 hyperthyroidism patients plus 17 patients who later progressed to ophthalmopathy. The 75 to 100 discovery patients were randomly split 7:3 into training and test sets. In about 6 Graves' hyperthyroidism patients, the study also compared T-cell repertoires from thyroid tissue with T-cell repertoires from blood. After sampling, hyperthyroidism patients received methimazole starting at 30 mg daily, and ophthalmopathy patients received high-dose intravenous methylprednisolone. Libraries were constructed in a second round of multiplex PCR, after which size selection and purification were carried out. Sequencing of the libraries was done on an Illumina HiSeq2000 using paired-end 100 bp reads. Raw data were processed with SOAPnuke, discarding reads with adapters, uncalled bases, mean Phred below 15, or no exact constant-primer or identifier match. COPE v1.2.5 was used to merge high-quality paired reads, and clonotypes were defined as unique nucleotide sequences. MiTCR v1.1 was used to align the clonotypes against IMGT TRBV, TRBD and TRBJ reference segments. Only V-J combinations with frequency above 0.0001, covering 99% to 99.2% of repertoires, were analysed. A TCS score was defined as the ratio of F50 (clonal expansion) to E x V (chaos), with BLOSUM62-based TCRdist applied between CDR3 peptides within each V-J. Welch's t-statistics and random forest reduced around 520 V-J features to fewer than 15, which were used in a naive Bayes classifier (R e1071). No statistical method was used to set the sample size in advance, and investigators knew the group allocation. According to the paper, TCR Vbeta CDR3 sequencing was carried out on 135 peripheral blood samples, which came from 40 to 45 ophthalmopathy, about 75 hyperthyroidism and about 17 progressor patients.

The sample here was peripheral blood mononuclear cells (PBMCs), taken at new diagnosis, from a patient treated with antithyroid drugs. The receptor's source is a woman aged 40 to 65 with Graves disease. Donor details come from another sample of the same person, matched by shared clones.

The CDR3 amino acid sequence is: CSVVGVRAFF. The DNA is as follows: TGCAGCGTTGTCGGGGTTCGAGCTTTCTTT. The rearranged chain carries TRBV29-1 and TRBJ1-1, with the D segment identity uncertain. A distance of 10 bases separates the germline ends of V and J, which lose 4 bases and 10 bases respectively. CDR1 and CDR2 are read off the germline V gene as SQVTM and ANQGSEA. The CDR3, cysteine through phenylalanine, is 10 amino acids long. Just the 30-base CDR3 DNA is kept, in frame starting at base 1.